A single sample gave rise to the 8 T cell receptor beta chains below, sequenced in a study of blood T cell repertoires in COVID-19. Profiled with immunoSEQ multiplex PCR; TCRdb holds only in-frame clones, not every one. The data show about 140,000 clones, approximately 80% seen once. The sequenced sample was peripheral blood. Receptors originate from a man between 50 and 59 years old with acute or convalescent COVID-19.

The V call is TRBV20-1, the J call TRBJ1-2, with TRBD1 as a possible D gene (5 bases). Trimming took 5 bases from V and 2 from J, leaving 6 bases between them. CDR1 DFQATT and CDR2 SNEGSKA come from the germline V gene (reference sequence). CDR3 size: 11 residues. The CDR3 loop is CSAQGNYGYTF. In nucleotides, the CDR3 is TGCAGTGCTCAGGGAAACTATGGCTACACCTTC.

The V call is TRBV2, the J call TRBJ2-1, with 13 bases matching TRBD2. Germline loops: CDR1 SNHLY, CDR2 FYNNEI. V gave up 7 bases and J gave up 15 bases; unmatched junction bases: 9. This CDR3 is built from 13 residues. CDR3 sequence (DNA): TGTGCCAGCACGACTAGCGGGGGGACAGTCGGGTTCTTC. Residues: CASTTSGGTVGFF.

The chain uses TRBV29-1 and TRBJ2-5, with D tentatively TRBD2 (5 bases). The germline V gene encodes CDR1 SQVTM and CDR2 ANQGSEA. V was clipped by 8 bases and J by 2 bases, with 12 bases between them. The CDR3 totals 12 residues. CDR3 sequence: CSFRGRQETQYF. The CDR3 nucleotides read TGCAGCTTCCGGGGTCGGCAAGAGACCCAGTACTTC.

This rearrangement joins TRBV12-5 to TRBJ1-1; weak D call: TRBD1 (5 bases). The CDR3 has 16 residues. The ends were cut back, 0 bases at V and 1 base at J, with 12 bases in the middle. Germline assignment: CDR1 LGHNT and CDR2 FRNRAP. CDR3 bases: TGTGCTAGTGGTTTGGTAGCTTTGGGGGGGAACACTGAAGCTTTCTTT. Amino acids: CASGLVALGGNTEAFF. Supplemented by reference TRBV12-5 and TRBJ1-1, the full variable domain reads DARVTQTPRHKVTEMGQEVTMRCQPILGHNTVFWYRQTMMQGLELLAYFRNRAPLDDSGMPKDRFSAEMPDATLATLKIQPSEPRDSAVYFCASGLVALGGNTEAFFGQGTRLTVV.

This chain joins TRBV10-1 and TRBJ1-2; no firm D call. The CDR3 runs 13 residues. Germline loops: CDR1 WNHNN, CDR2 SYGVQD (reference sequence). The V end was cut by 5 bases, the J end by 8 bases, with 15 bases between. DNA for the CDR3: TGCGCCAGCAGTCCTGGGCCGCTCCGGGGCTACACCTTC. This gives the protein CASSPGPLRGYTF.

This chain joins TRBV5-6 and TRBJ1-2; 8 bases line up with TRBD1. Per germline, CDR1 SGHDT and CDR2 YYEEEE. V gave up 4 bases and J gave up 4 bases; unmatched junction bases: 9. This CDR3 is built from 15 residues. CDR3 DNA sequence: TGTGCCAGCAGCGAGGACAGGGCAGGGGCCTATGGCTACACCTTC. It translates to CASSEDRAGAYGYTF.

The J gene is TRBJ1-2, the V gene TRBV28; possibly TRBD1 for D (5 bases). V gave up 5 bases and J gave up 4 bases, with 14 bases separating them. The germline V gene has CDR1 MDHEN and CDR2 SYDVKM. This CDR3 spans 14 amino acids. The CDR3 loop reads CASSPQGRAYGYTF. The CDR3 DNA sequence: TGTGCCAGCAGTCCCCAGGGCAGGGCCTATGGCTACACCTTC.

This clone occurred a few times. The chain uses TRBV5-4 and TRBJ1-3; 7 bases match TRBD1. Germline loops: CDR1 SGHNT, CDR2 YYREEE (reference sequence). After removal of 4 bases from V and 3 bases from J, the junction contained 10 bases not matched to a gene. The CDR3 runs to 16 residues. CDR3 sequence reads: CASSADTGDLGNTIYF. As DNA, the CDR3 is TGTGCCAGCAGCGCCGATACAGGGGATCTTGGAAACACCATATATTTT.